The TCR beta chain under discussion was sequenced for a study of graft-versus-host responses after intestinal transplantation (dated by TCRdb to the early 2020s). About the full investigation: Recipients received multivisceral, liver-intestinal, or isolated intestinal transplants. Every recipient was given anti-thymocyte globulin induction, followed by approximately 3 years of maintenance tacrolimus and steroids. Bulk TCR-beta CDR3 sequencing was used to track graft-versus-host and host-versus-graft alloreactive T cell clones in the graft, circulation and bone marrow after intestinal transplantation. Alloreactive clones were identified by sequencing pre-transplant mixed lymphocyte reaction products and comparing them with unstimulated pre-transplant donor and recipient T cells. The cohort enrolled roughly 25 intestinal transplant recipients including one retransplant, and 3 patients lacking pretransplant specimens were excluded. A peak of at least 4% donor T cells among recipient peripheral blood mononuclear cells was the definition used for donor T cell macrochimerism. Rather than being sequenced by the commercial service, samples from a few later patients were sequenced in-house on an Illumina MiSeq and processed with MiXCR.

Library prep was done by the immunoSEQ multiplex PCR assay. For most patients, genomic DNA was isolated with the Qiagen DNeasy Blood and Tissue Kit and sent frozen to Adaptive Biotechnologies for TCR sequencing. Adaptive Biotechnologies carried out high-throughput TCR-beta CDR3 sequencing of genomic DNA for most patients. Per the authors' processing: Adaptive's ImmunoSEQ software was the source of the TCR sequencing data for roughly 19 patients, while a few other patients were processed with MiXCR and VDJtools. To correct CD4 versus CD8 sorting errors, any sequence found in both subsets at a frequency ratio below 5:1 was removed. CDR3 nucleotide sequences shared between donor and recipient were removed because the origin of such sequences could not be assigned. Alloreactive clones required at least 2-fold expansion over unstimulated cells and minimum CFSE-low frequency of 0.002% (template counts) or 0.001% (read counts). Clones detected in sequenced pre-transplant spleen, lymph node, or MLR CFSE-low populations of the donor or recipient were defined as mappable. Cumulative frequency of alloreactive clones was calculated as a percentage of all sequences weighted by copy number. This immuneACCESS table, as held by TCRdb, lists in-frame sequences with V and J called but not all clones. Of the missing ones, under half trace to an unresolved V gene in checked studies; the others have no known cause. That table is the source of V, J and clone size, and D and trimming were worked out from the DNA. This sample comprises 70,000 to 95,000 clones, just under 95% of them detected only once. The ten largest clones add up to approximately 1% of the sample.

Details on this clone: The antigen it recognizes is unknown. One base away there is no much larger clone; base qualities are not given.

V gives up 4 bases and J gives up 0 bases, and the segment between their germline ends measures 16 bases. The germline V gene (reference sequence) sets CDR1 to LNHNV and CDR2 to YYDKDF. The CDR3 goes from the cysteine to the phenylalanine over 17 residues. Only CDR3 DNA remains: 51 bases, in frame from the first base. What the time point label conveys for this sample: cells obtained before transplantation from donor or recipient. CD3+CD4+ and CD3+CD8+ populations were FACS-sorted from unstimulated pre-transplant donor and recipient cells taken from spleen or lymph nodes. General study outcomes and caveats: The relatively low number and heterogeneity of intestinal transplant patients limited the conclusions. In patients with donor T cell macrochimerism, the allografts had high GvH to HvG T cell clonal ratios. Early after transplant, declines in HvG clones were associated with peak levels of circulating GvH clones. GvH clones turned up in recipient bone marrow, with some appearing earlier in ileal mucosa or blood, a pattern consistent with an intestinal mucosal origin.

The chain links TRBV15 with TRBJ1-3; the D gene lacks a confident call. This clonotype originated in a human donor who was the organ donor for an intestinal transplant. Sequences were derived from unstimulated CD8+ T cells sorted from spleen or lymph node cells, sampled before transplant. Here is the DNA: TGTGCCACCAGCATCAAGACAAGGCCCGACTCTGGAAACACCATATATTTT. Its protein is CATSIKTRPDSGNTIYF.